This T cell receptor (beta chain) is drawn from a study of beta chain features in type 1 diabetes. General study results and limits: When Type 1 diabetes patients were examined, their TCRB CDR3s proved moderately but significantly shorter in all four CD4+ subsets.

Sorting of CD4+ naive, central memory, regulatory and stem cell-like memory cells was performed via CD45RO/CCR7/CD25/CD127/CD95/CD27. For this clone: Its specificity is not known.

Of the isolated RNA, all was reverse transcribed, and so the sequenced material was expressed TCRB transcripts. The study sequenced naive, central memory and regulatory T cell samples to an average of about 3.8 million reads. The method was immunoSEQ multiplex PCR; TCRdb's version includes in-frame clones alone and lacks a portion of them. This table has around 240,000 clones, 9.6% appearing once. Looked up from germline, CDR1 is MNHEY and CDR2 is SMNVEV (reference sequence). Germline trimming cut 10 bases from V and 6 bases from J; bases unmatched to any gene: 8. This CDR3 spans 13 amino acids. Sequenced sample: naive CD4+ T cells from blood. The TCR originated in a woman under 30 in good health. The gene calls are TRBV27 and TRBJ1-5, with 8 nucleotides matching TRBD1. The CDR3 loop is CATTRGLGQPQHF. The CDR3, as DNA: TGTGCCACCACCAGGGGGCTCGGTCAGCCCCAGCATTTT.